This entry features one T cell receptor (beta chain) sequence. Its antigen remains unknown. Per the study methods: Filtering differed since immunoSEQ provided only junctions, with no quality scores. Using immunoSEQ multiplex PCR, the repertoire was profiled, and TCRdb retains in-frame clones only, with some absent. That table is the source of V, J and clone size, and D and trimming were worked out from the DNA. Found here are under 650,000 clones, 90% to 97% of them singletons; the top ten hold 0.06%. This record belongs to a study of shared clonotypes between healthy human individuals. Study observations and caveats: Relative to clonotypes present in all four donors, those not shared had lower generation probabilities.

CD4+ cell separation produced CD45RA+ naive and CD45RA-negative memory subsets. Germline V gives CDR1 LNHDA, CDR2 SQIVND (reference sequence). V lost 5 bases and J lost 3, with 12 bases in between. This CDR3 is 14 amino acids long. This clonotype originated in a woman aged 25 to 39 in good health. The sequencing input was naive CD4+ T cells sorted from blood. As for subset: CD45RA+ positively selected. This chain links TRBV19 with TRBJ2-3; possibly TRBD1 for D (6 bases). DNA for the CDR3: TGTGCCAGTAGTTACCGGGACAAAACAGATACGCAGTATTTT. Its protein product is CASSYRDKTDTQYF. Complete variable domain (other parts from reference TRBV19 and TRBJ2-3): DGGITQSPKYLFRKEGQNVTLSCEQNLNHDAMYWYRQDPGQGLRLIYYSQIVNDFQKGDIAEGYSVSREKKESFPLTVTSAQKNPTAFYLCASSYRDKTDTQYFGPGTRLTVL.